The subject of this entry is one T cell receptor beta chain. The antigen is unknown. The data are from a study of post-analysis software for immune sequencing data. Germline CDR1 is PRHDT and CDR2 is FYEKMQ (reference sequence). This CDR3 has 17 residues. J was trimmed by 3 bases and V by 5 bases; bases with no gene match: 11. TCR beta cDNA libraries had unique molecular identifiers. From approximately 0.95 to 9.8 million T cells, hundreds of thousands of cDNA molecules were obtained. One entry per CDR3 protein results from TCRdb running MiXCR on the PCR reads. This sample has around 160,000 distinct CDR3 sequences, with around 36% found just once. Study-level findings and limits: About five TRBV segments were more frequent in patients than controls; TRBV5-6, TRBV5-1 and TRBV20-1 belonged to this group.

The sample here was blood, taken after autologous hematopoietic stem cell transplantation. The chain uses TRBV13 and TRBJ2-5; 11 nucleotides match TRBD2. The sequence came from a girl aged 5-17 years with multiple sclerosis. CDR3 DNA sequence: TGTGCCAGCAGCCAACAGGGACTAGCGGCAACAAAAGAGACCCAGTACTTC. Amino acids: CASSQQGLAATKETQYF.